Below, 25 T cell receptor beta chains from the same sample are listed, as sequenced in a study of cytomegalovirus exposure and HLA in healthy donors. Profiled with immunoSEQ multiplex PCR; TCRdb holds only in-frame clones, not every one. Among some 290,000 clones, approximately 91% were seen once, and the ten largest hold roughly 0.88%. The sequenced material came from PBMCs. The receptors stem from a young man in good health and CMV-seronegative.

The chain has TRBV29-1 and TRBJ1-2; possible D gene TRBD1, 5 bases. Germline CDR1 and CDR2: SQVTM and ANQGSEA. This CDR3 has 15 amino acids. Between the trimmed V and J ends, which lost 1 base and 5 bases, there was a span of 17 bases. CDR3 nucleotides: TGCAGCGTTGAAGTATTCTGGCCTGGGGGGTATGGCTACACCTTC. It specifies CSVEVFWPGGYGYTF.

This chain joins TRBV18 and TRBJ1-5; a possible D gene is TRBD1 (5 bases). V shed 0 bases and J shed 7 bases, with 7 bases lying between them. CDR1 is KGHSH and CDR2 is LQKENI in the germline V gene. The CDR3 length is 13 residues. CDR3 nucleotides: TGTGCCAGCTCACCACCAGGGGCCCAGCCCCAGCATTTT. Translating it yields CASSPPGAQPQHF.

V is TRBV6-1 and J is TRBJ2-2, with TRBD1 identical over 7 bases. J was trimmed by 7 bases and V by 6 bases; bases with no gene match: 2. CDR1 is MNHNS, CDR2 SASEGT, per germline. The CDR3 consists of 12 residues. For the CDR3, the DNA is TGTGCCAGCAGACAGGGGAACGGGGAGCTGTTTTTT. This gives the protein CASRQGNGELFF.

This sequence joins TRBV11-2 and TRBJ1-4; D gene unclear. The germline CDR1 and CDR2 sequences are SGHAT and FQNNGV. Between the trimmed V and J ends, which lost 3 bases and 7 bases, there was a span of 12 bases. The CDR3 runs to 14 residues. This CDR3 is CASSLPGISEKLFF. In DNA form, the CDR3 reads TGTGCCAGCAGCTTGCCGGGTATAAGTGAAAAACTGTTTTTT.

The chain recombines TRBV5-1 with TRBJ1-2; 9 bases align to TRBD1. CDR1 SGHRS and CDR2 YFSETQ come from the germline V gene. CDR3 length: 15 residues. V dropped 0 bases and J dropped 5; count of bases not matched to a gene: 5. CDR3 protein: CASSLAGGQGYGYTF. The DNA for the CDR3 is TGCGCCAGCAGCTTGGCAGGTGGACAGGGGTATGGCTACACCTTC.

The DNA of the CDR3 is TGTGCCAGCAGCTCTGACAGGGGTACTAATGAAAAACTGTTTTTT. Protein sequence: CASSSDRGTNEKLFF. V is TRBV7-7 and J is TRBJ1-4; TRBD1 matches 8 bases. Per germline, CDR1 SSHAT and CDR2 FNYEAQ (reference sequence). Trimming took 4 bases from V and 2 from J; bases not matched to a gene: 3. The CDR3 is 15 amino acids. Together with reference TRBV7-7 and TRBJ1-4, the CDR3 gives the full variable domain: GAGVSQSPRYKVTKRGQDVTLRCDPISSHATLYWYQQALGQGPEFLTYFNYEAQPDKSGLPSDRFSAERPEGSISTLTIQRTEQRDSAMYRCASSSDRGTNEKLFFGSGTQLSVL.

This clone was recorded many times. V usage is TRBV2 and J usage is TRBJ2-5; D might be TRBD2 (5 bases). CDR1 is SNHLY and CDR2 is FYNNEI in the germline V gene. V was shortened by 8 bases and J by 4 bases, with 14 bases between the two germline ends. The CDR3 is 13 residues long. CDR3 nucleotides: TGTGCCAGCTGGGTGACGGGGAGAGAGACCCAGTACTTC. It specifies CASWVTGRETQYF.

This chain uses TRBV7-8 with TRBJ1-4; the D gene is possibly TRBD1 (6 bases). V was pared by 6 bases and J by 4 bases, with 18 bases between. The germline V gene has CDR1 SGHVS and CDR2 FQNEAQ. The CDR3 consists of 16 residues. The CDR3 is CASSASSGTLNEKLFF. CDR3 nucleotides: TGTGCCAGCAGTGCCTCCTCCGGGACACTTAATGAAAAACTGTTTTTT.

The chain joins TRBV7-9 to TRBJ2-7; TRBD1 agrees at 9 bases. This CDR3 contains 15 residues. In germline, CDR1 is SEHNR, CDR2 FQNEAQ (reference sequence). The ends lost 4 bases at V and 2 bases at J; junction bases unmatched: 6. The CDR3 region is CASSSPGTGTYEQYF. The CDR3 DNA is TGTGCCAGCAGCTCCCCCGGGACAGGGACCTACGAGCAGTACTTC.

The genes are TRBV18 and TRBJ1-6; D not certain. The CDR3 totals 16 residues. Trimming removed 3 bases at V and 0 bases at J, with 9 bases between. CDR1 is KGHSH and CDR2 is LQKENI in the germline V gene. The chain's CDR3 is CASSPSASSYNSPLHF. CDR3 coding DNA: TGTGCCAGCTCACCTTCAGCGAGCTCCTATAATTCACCCCTCCACTTT.

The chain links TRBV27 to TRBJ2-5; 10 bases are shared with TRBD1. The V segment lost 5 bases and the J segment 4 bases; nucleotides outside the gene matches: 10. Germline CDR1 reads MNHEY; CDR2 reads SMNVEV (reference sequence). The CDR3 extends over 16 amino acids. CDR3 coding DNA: TGTGCCAGCAGTCCAGGGACAGGGGCTCTAGGAGAGACCCAGTACTTC. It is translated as CASSPGTGALGETQYF.

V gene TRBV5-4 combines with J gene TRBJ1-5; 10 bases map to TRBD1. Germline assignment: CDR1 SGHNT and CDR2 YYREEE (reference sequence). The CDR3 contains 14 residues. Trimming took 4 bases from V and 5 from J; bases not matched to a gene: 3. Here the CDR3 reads CASSTGTGDQPQHF. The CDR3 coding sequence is TGTGCCAGCAGCACCGGGACAGGGGATCAGCCCCAGCATTTT. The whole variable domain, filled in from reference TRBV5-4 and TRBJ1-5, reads ETGVTQSPTHLIKTRGQQVTLRCSSQSGHNTVSWYQQALGQGPQFIFQYYREEENGRGNFPPRFSGLQFPNYSSELNVNALELDDSALYLCASSTGTGDQPQHFGDGTRLSIL.

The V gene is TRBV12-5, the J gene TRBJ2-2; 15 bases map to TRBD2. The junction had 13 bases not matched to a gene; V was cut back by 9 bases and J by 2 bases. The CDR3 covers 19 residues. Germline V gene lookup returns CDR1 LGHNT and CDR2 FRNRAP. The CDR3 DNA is TGTGCTAGGCGTACCGCCGGGACTAGCGGGGGGATAAACACCGGGGAGCTGTTTTTT. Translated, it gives CARRTAGTSGGINTGELFF. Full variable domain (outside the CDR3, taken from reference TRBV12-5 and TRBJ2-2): DARVTQTPRHKVTEMGQEVTMRCQPILGHNTVFWYRQTMMQGLELLAYFRNRAPLDDSGMPKDRFSAEMPDATLATLKIQPSEPRDSAVYFCARRTAGTSGGINTGELFFGEGSRLTVL.

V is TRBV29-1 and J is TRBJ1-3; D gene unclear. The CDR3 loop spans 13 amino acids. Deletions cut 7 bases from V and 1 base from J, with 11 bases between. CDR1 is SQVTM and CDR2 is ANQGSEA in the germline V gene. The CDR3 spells CSAGVSSGNTIYF. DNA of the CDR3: TGCAGCGCCGGGGTTAGTTCTGGAAACACCATATATTTT.

The CDR3 protein is CASRPGTGFGYGYTF. The CDR3 DNA sequence: TGTGCCAGCAGGCCTGGGACAGGGTTTGGGTATGGCTACACCTTC. The chain joins TRBV5-4 to TRBJ1-2, with TRBD1 matching over 9 bases. Germline V lookup: CDR1 SGHNT, CDR2 YYREEE (reference sequence). V lost 5 bases, J lost 5 bases, and 10 bases stayed unmatched. The CDR3 contains 15 residues.

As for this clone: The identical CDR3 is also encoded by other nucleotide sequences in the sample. This chain's CDR3 is CASSLVASSYEQYF. The CDR3 DNA reads TGCGCCAGCAGCTTGGTCGCTAGCTCCTACGAGCAGTACTTC. J is TRBJ2-7 and V is TRBV5-1, with D unresolved. The ends were cut back, 0 bases at V and 0 bases at J, with 7 bases in the middle. The CDR3 runs 14 residues. Germline V CDR1 and CDR2: SGHRS, YFSETQ.

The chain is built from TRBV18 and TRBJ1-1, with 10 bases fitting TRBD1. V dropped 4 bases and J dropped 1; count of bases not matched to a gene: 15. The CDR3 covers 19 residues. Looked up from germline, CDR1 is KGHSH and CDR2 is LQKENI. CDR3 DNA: TGTGCCAGCTCACTTCTCCGACAGGGGGCTACCGGGACGAACACTGAAGCTTTCTTT. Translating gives CASSLLRQGATGTNTEAFF. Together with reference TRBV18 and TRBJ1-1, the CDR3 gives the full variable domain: NAGVMQNPRHLVRRRGQEARLRCSPMKGHSHVYWYRQLPEEGLKFMVYLQKENIIDESGMPKERFSAEFPKEGPSILRIQQVVRGDSAAYFCASSLLRQGATGTNTEAFFGQGTRLTVV.

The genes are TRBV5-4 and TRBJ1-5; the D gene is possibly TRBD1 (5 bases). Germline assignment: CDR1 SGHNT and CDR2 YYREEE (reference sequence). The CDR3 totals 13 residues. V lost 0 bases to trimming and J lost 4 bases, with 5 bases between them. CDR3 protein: CASSLGQNQPQHF. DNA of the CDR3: TGTGCCAGCAGCTTGGGACAGAATCAGCCCCAGCATTTT.

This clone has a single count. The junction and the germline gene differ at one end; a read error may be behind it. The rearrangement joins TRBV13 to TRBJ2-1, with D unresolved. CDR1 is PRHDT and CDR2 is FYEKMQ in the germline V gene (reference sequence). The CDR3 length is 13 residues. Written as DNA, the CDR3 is TGTGCCAGCAGCCTAGGCAGCTACAATGAGCAGTTCTTC. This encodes CASSLGSYNEQFF.

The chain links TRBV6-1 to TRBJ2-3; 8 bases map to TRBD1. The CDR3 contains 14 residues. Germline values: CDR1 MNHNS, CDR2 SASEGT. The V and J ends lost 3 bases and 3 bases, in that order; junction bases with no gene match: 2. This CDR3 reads CASSDRGRTDTQYF. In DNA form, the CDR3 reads TGTGCCAGCAGTGACAGGGGGCGGACAGATACGCAGTATTTT.

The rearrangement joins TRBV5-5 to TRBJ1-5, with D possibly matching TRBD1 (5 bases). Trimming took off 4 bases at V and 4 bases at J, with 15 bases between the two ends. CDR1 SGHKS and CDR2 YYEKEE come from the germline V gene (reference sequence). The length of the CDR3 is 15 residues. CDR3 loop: CASSRKTDSNQPQHF. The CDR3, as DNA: TGTGCCAGCAGCAGAAAAACAGACAGTAATCAGCCCCAGCATTTT.

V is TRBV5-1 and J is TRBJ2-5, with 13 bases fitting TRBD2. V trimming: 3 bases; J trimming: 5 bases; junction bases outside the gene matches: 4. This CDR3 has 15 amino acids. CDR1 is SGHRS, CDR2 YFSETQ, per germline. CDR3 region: CASSCRTSGGETQYF. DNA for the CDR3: TGCGCCAGCAGCTGTAGGACTAGCGGGGGTGAGACCCAGTACTTC.

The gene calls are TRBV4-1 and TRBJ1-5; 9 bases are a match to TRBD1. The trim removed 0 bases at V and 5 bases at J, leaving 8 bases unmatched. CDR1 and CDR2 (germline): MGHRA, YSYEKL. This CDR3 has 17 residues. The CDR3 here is CASSQDRGTGPDQPQHF. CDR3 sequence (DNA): TGCGCCAGCAGCCAAGATAGGGGGACAGGGCCCGATCAGCCCCAGCATTTT.

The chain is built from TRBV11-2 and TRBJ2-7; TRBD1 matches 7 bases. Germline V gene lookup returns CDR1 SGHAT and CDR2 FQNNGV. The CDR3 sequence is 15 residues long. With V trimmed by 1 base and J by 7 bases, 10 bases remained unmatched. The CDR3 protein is CASSLGATGNTEQYF. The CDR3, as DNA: TGTGCCAGCAGCTTAGGAGCGACAGGGAATACGGAGCAGTACTTC.

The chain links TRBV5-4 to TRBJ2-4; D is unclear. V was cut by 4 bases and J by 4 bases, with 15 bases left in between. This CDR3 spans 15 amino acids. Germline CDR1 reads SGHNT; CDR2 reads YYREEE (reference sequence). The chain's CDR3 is CASSPFSGGKNIQYF. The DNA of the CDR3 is TGTGCCAGCAGCCCTTTCTCGGGTGGGAAAAACATTCAGTACTTC.